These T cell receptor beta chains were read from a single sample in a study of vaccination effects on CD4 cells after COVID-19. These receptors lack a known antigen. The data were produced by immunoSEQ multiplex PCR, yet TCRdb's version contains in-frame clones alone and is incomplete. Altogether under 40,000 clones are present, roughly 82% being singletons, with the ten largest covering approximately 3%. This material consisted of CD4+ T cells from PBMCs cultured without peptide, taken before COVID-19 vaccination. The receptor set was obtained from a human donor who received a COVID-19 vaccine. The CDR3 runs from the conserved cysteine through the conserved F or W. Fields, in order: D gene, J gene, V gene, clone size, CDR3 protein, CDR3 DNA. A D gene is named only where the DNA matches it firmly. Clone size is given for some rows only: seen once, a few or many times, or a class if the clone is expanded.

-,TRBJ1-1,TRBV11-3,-,CASSLGLGRNTEAFF,TGTGCCAGCAGCTTAGGACTGGGACGGAACACTGAAGCTTTCTTT
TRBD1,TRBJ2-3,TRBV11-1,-,CASSLGDRVSPDTQYF,TGTGCCAGCAGCTTGGGGGACAGGGTGTCCCCAGATACGCAGTATTTT
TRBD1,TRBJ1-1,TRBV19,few,CASSEQGAEAFF,TGTGCCAGTAGTGAACAGGGGGCTGAAGCTTTCTTT
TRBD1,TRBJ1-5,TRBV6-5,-,CASSRQGARDQPQHF,TGTGCCAGCAGTAGACAGGGGGCAAGGGATCAGCCCCAGCATTTT
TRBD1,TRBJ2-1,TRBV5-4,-,CASSFQTGSYNEQFF,TGTGCCAGCAGCTTCCAGACAGGGTCCTACAATGAGCAGTTCTTC
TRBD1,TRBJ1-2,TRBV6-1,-,CASSERQGLSRGGYTF,TGTGCCAGCAGCGAAAGACAGGGGCTATCCCGCGGTGGCTACACCTTC
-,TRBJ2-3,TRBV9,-,CASSTGTAVTDTQYF,TGTGCCAGCAGCACAGGGACGGCCGTCACAGATACGCAGTATTTT
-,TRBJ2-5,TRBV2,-,CASDRIGVGETQYF,TGTGCCAGCGACCGAATAGGCGTGGGGGAGACCCAGTACTTC
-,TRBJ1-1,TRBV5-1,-,CASSRGGGNTEAFF,TGCGCCAGCAGCCGGGGGGGAGGGAACACTGAAGCTTTCTTT
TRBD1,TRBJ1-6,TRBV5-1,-,CASSLSLQGAANSPLHF,TGCGCCAGCAGCTTATCCCTCCAGGGGGCGGCGAATTCACCCCTCCACTTT
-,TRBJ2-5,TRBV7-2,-,CASSLQGGSIETQYF,TGTGCCAGCAGCCTGCAGGGGGGAAGTATAGAGACCCAGTACTTC
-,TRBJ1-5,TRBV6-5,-,CAGGLNQPQHF,TGTGCCGGGGGGCTTAATCAGCCCCAGCATTTT
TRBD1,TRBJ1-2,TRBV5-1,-,CASSLDGTGITMRYTF,TGCGCCAGCAGCTTGGATGGGACAGGGATAACTATGCGCTACACCTTC
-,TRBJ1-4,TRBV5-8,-,CASSLRGGASNEKLFF,TGTGCCAGCAGCCTCCGTGGGGGGGCCTCTAATGAAAAACTGTTTTTT